Sequencing of this TCR beta chain was carried out in a study of blood T cell repertoires in COVID-19. Turning to the study itself: Acute-phase and convalescent COVID-19 samples originated in the United States, Italy and Spain. In each case, the material was cDNA or gDNA derived from T cells, B-cell-depleted T cells, or PBMCs.

The CDR3 has 18 amino acids. V lost 6 bases and J lost 0; bases outside the gene matches: 15. The germline V gene has CDR1 SGHRS and CDR2 YFSETQ. Under the authors' procedure: Reference gene primer amplification gave nucleated cell count estimates. The protocol was immunoSEQ multiplex PCR, while the TCRdb copy is restricted to in-frame clones and leaves out a portion. For V, J and clone size, that table is used; D and trimming come from the DNA. The sample lists roughly 55,000 clones; roughly 80% were seen once. The sequencing input was peripheral blood. This TCR came from a woman aged 60-75 years with acute or convalescent COVID-19. J is TRBJ1-1 and V is TRBV5-1; 9 nucleotides match TRBD1. CDR3 bases: TGCGCCAGCATCCGAGGGGAACCGACAGGGGGGATGAACACTGAAGCTTTCTTT. Translating it yields CASIRGEPTGGMNTEAFF. Full variable domain (outside the CDR3, taken from reference TRBV5-1 and TRBJ1-1): KAGVTQTPRYLIKTRGQQVTLSCSPISGHRSVSWYQQTPGQGLQFLFEYFSETQRNKGNFPGRFSGRQFSNSRSEMNVSTLELGDSALYLCASIRGEPTGGMNTEAFFGQGTRLTVV.